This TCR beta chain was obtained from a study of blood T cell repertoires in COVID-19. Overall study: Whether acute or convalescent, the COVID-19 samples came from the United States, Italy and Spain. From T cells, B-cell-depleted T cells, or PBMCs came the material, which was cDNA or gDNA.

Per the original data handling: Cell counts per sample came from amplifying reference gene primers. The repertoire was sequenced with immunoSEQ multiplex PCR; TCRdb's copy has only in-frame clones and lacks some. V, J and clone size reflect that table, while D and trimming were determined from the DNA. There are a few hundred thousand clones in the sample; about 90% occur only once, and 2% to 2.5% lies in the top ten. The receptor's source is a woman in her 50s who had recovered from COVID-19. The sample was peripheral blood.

For the CDR3, the DNA is TGTGCCAGCAGCTCCGGACAGCAGACGGATCAGCCCCAGCATTTT. It encodes CASSSGQQTDQPQHF. The chain joins TRBV7-8 to TRBJ1-5; D possibly corresponds to TRBD1 (6 bases). The CDR3 contains 15 residues. Germline V gene lookup returns CDR1 SGHVS and CDR2 FQNEAQ. V lost 4 bases to trimming and J lost 5 bases, with 15 bases between them. The whole variable domain, remainder taken from reference TRBV7-8 and TRBJ1-5, is GAGVSQSPRYKVAKRGQDVALRCDPISGHVSLFWYQQALGQGPEFLTYFQNEAQLDKSGLPSDRFFAERPEGSVSTLKIQRTQQEDSAVYLCASSSGQQTDQPQHFGDGTRLSIL.